This T cell receptor (beta chain) was documented in a study of graft-versus-host responses after intestinal transplantation. Method: immunoSEQ multiplex PCR; TCRdb's copy keeps in-frame clones and lacks some. The sample carries about 85,000 clones, around 93% recorded once. Of note for this clone: Its target is not known.

The V end was cut by 0 bases, the J end by 9 bases, with 15 bases between. Per germline, CDR1 SGHTA and CDR2 FQGNSA. The CDR3 length is 14 residues. The genes are TRBV7-2 and TRBJ2-7; a possible D gene is TRBD2 (5 bases). Material: unstimulated CD8+ T cells sorted from spleen or lymph node cells, obtained before transplant. This TCR came from a human donor who was the organ donor for an intestinal transplant. CDR3 in amino acids: CASSLATGLGVQYF. The CDR3 DNA is TGTGCCAGCAGCTTAGCCACGGGCCTGGGAGTGCAGTACTTC.